This T cell receptor (beta chain) was profiled in a study of blood T cell repertoires in COVID-19. The overall study: Italy, Spain and the United States were the sources of the convalescent and acute COVID-19 samples. T cells, B-cell-depleted T cells, or PBMCs provided the cDNA or gDNA that served as material.

CDR1 is MNHEY and CDR2 is SVGAGI in the germline V gene. The CDR3 has 13 residues. Trimming shortened V by 7 bases and J by 2 bases, and 11 bases separated the two germline ends. Method: immunoSEQ multiplex PCR; TCRdb's copy keeps in-frame clones and lacks some. There are about 75,000 clones in the sample; roughly 90% occur only once, and 6.5% to 8.5% lies in the top ten. Sequenced material: peripheral blood. This sequence was found in a human donor in a cohort sampled during active COVID-19. J is TRBJ1-1 and V is TRBV6-5; perhaps TRBD1 as D (5 bases). CDR3 residues: CASTRQFNTEAFF. As DNA, the CDR3 is TGTGCCAGCACCAGACAGTTTAACACTGAAGCTTTCTTT.